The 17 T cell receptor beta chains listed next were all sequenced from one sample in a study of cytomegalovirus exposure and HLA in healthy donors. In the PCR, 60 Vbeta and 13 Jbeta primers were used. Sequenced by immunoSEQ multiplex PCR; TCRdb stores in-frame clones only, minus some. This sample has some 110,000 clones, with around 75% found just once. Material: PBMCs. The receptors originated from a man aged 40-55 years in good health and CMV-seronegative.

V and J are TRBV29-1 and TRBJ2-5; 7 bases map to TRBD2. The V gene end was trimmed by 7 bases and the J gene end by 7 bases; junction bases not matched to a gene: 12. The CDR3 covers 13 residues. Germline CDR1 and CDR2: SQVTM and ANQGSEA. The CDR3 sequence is CSAHRDYGGTQYF. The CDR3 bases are TGCAGCGCTCACCGGGACTACGGAGGGACCCAGTACTTC.

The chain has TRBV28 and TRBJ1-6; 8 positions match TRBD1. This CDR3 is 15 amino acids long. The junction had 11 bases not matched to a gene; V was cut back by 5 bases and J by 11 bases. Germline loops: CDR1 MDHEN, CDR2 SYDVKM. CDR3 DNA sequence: TGTGCCAGCAGTCCCCGAAAGCAGGGGGCTCCACCCCTCCACTTT. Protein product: CASSPRKQGAPPLHF.

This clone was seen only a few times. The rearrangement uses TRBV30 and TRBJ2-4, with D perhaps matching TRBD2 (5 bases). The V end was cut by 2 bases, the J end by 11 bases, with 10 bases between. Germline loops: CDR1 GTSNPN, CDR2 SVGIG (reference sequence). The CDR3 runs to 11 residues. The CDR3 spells CAWSLRTFQYF. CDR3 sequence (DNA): TGTGCCTGGAGTCTCCGGACTTTTCAGTACTTC.

The CDR3 DNA reads as TGTGCCAGCAGTGAATCCCGGTACGAGCAGTACTTC. Translation gives CASSESRYEQYF. The chain uses TRBV6-1 and TRBJ2-5, with unresolved D. The J call may be in error: the DNA end matches TRBJ2-7 better. The CDR3 is made up of 12 amino acids. CDR1 is MNHNS, CDR2 SASEGT, per germline.

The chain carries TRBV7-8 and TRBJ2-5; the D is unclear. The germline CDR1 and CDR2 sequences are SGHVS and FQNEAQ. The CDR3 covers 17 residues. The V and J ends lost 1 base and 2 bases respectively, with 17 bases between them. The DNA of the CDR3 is TGTGCCAGCAGCTTAGACAACCTCTTGTCACTACAAGAGACCCAGTACTTC. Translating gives CASSLDNLLSLQETQYF.

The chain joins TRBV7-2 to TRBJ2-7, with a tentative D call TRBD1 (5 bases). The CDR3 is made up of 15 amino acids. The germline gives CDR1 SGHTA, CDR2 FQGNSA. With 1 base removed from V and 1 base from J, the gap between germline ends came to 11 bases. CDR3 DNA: TGTGCCAGCAGCTTAGGCCCGGACAAATCCTACGAGCAGTACTTC. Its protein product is CASSLGPDKSYEQYF.

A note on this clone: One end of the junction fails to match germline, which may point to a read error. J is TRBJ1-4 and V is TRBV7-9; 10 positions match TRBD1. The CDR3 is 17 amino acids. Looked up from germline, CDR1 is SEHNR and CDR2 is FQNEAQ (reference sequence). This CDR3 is CSSSSWTGGRSNEKLFF. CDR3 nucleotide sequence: TGTTCCAGCAGCTCGTGGACAGGGGGTAGATCTAATGAAAAACTGTTTTTT.

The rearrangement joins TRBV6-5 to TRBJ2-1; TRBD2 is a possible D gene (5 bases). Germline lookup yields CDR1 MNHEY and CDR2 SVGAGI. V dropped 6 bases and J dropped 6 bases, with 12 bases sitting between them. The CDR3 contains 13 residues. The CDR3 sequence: CASRTLGRNEQFF. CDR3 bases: TGTGCCAGCAGGACACTAGGTCGCAATGAGCAGTTCTTC.

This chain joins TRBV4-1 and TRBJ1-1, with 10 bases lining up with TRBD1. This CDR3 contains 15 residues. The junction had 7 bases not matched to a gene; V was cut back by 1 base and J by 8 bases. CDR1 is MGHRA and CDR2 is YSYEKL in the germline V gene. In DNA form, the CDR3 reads TGCGCCAGCAGCCAAGCGCCTAGACAGGGGGCAGAAGCTTTCTTT. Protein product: CASSQAPRQGAEAFF.

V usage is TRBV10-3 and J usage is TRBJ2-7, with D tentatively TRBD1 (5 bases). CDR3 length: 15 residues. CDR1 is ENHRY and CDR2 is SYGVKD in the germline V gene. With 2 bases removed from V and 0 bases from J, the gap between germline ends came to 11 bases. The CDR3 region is CAISELDTASYEQYF. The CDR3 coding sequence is TGTGCCATCAGTGAGCTGGACACGGCCTCCTACGAGCAGTACTTC.

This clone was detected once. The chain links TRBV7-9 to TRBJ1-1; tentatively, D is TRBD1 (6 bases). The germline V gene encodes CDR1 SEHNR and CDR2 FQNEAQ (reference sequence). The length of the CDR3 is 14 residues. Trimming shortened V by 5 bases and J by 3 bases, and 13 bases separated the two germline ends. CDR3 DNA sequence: TGTGCCAGCAGCCAAACCCGACAGGACACTGAAGCTTTCTTT. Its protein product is CASSQTRQDTEAFF.

CDR3 nucleotides: TGTGCCAGTAGAGGGGGCCTCAACTATGGCTACACCTTC. This encodes CASRGGLNYGYTF. This chain links TRBV19 with TRBJ1-2; 7 nucleotides line up with TRBD1. This CDR3 is built from 13 residues. Germline CDR1 is LNHDA and CDR2 is SQIVND (reference sequence). Trimming removed 6 bases from V and 2 bases from J; junction bases left unmatched: 3.

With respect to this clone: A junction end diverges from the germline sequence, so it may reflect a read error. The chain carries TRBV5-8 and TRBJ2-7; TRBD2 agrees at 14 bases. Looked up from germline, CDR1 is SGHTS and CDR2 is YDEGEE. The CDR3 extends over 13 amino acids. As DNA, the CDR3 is TGTGCCAGCAGCCTGGGGGGACTAGCGGGAGAAGACTTC. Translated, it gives CASSLGGLAGEDF.

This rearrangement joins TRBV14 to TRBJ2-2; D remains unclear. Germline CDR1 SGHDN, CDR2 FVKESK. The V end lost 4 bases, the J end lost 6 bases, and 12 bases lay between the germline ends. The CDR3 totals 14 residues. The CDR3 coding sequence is TGTGCCAGCAGCCGAGAATCCCGGGCCGGGGAGCTGTTTTTT. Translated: CASSRESRAGELFF.

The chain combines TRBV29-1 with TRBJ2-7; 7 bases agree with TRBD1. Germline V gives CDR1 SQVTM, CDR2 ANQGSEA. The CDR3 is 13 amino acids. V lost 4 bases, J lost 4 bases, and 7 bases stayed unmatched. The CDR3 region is CSVVETGTYEQYF. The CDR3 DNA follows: TGCAGCGTTGTTGAGACAGGGACATACGAGCAGTACTTC.

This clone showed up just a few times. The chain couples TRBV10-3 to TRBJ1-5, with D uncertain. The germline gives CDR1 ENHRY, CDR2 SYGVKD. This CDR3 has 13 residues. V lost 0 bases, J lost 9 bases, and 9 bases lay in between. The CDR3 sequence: CAISESIEAPQHF. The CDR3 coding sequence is TGTGCCATCAGTGAGTCGATTGAGGCGCCCCAGCATTTT.

The CDR3, as DNA: TGTGCCAGCAGCCGAACCGAAGGACTAGCGGGATATGAGCAGTTCTTC. Translated, it gives CASSRTEGLAGYEQFF. The chain combines TRBV11-1 with TRBJ2-1, with 12 bases that match TRBD2. This CDR3 has 16 amino acids. V shed 5 bases, J shed 8 bases, and the junction held 10 bases outside the gene matches. The germline V gene encodes CDR1 SGHAT and CDR2 FQDESV (reference sequence).